This T cell receptor beta chain was retrieved from a study of T cells in tumors after PD-1 blockade (dated by TCRdb to the late 2010s). Regarding the study in general: Exclusion criteria were prior checkpoint blockade, use of systemic immunosuppressants, or recent radiotherapy or other anti-cancer therapy within 4 weeks. Paired single-cell RNA and TCR sequencing was done in the study on site-matched tumors from patients with BCC or SCC, both before and after anti-PD-1 therapy. Pembrolizumab 200 mg every 3 weeks or cemiplimab 350 mg every 2 weeks was administered to patients. Some patients also continued taking vismodegib 150 mg daily during anti-PD-1 treatment. To compare clonotypes in blood versus tumor, bulk TCR sequencing was run on roughly 10 peripheral blood samples drawn from 5 patients. On average, peripheral blood samples had 95,000 to 120,000 TCR templates (range roughly 24,000-280,000) and roughly 40,000 unique clonotypes. Clinical response was assessed using RECIST version 1.1. Study-wide findings and limitations: Where the novel T cell clones came from was not determined, and possible sources could include lymphoid organs or rare unexpanded clones inside the tumor or in the tumor periphery. About two fifths of the TCR clonotypes from tumors also showed up in blood, and some novel exhausted tumor clones were present in pre-treatment blood, which suggests peripheral recruitment.

Deep TCRbeta sequencing was performed with the immunoSEQ platform. The authors' analysis ran thus. Only productive rearrangements were exported from the immunoSEQ Analyzer for further analysis. T cell phenotypes were assigned to bulk TCRbeta clonotypes by matching the clonotypes to single-cell RNA+TCR-seq clones with the same TCRbeta sequence. Clone enrichment in tumor was calculated as tumor frequency divided by PBMC frequency from bulk TCR sequencing. GLIPH was used to sort TCRs into specificity groups, which are clusters of distinct TCRs that likely recognize common antigens through shared CDR3 motifs. Imported from immuneACCESS, the table was reduced by TCRdb to in-frame sequences with V and J called. These copies leave out some clones; in studies compared against another copy, an unresolved V gene accounts for under half, and the cause of the remainder is not known. V, J and clone size are those of that table, while D and trimming were read from the DNA. A total of tens of thousands of clones appear in this sample, more than 70% of them only once. Roughly 39% of the sample lies in the top ten.

The sample's time point label is to be understood as: before anti-PD-1 therapy. For bulk TCRbeta sequencing, genomic DNA was extracted from tumor biopsies or peripheral blood, and input amounts ranged from about 616 ng to 6,500 ng. Histologically proven advanced or metastatic basal or squamous cell carcinoma was present in all patients, all of whom were poor candidates for surgical resection. The basal cell carcinoma cohort comprised some ten patients, of whom several had bulk tumor TCR sequencing. A word on this clone: It lacks a known antigen. No base quality values were provided; no much bigger clone lies one nucleotide off.

The germline ends are 7 bases apart after V is trimmed by 3 bases and J by 2 bases. The CDR3, from cysteine to phenylalanine, totals 13 residues. Of the read, only the CDR3 DNA is kept; its 39 bases are in frame from base 1. In the germline V gene, CDR1 corresponds to MNHEY and CDR2 to SVGAGI. This chain joins TRBV6-5 to TRBJ1-2; the D gene remains uncertain. The sample was PBMCs, taken before anti-PD-1 treatment. The receptor was isolated from a human donor with basal cell carcinoma. Here is the DNA: TGTGCCAGCAGTTATGACACCAACTATGGCTACACCTTC. This translates into CASSYDTNYGYTF.